The rows below give T cell receptor beta chains drawn from one sample of a study of CD8 T cells in Susac syndrome. From the immunoSEQ multiplex PCR reads, TCRdb called clonotypes with MiXCR, one entry per CDR3 protein. The sample carries about 71,000 distinct CDR3 sequences, 93% recorded once. Sequenced sample: CD4+ T cells from PBMCs. The origin of the receptors is a human donor with Susac syndrome. Each CDR3 is given with its conserved first and last residue. A D gene is named only where the DNA matches it firmly. A row's size may be missing; if present it is once, few, many or a size class.

NA	NA	TRBJ2-7	TRBV2	CASTLQGIYEQYF	TGTGCCAGCACCTTACAAGGTATCTACGAGCAGTACTTC
NA	NA	TRBJ2-3	TRBV3-1	CASSQVGSGVRDTQYF	TGTGCCAGCAGCCAAGTCGGTTCAGGGGTCAGAGATACGCAGTATTTT
NA	NA	TRBJ2-1	TRBV6-5	CASSYRTARYNEQFF	TGTGCCAGCAGTTATCGGACAGCAAGATACAATGAGCAGTTCTTC
NA	TRBD2	TRBJ2-1	TRBV20-1	CSAGGDRGNEQFF	TGCAGTGCTGGGGGGGACCGAGGCAATGAGCAGTTCTTC
NA	TRBD2	TRBJ2-2	TRBV5-1	CASSLQPAGGNTGELFF	TGCGCCAGCAGCTTGCAACCAGCGGGGGGGAACACCGGGGAGCTGTTTTTT
NA	NA	TRBJ2-3	TRBV6-2/TRBV6-3	CASSYSVEAADTQYF	TGTGCCAGCAGTTACTCGGTGGAGGCGGCGGATACGCAGTATTTT
NA	NA	TRBJ2-3	TRBV20-1	CSAPPSGTDTQYF	TGCAGTGCCCCACCGAGCGGTACAGATACGCAGTATTTT
NA	NA	TRBJ1-3	TRBV14	CASSPPTRGIAGNTIYF	TGTGCCAGCAGCCCTCCGACAAGAGGGATTGCTGGAAACACCATATATTTT
NA	NA	TRBJ2-7	TRBV6-5	CASRTYRSYEQYF	TGTGCCAGCCGCACATATCGCTCCTACGAGCAGTACTTC
once	NA	TRBJ2-1	TRBV6-2/TRBV6-3	CASSYLWLAGDNEQFF	TGTGCCAGCAGTTACTTGTGGCTCGCTGGGGACAATGAGCAGTTCTTC
NA	TRBD1	TRBJ1-2	TRBV28	CASSPPGQGVLSYGYTF	TGTGCCAGCAGTCCTCCGGGACAGGGGGTGCTCTCCTATGGCTACACCTTC
NA	NA	TRBJ2-1	TRBV4-3	CASSKQMSSYNEQFF	TGCGCCAGCAGCAAACAGATGAGCTCCTACAATGAGCAGTTCTTC
NA	TRBD1	TRBJ2-7	TRBV20-1	CSADPEGQTYEQYF	TGCAGTGCCGACCCCGAGGGACAGACCTACGAGCAGTACTTC
NA	TRBD1	TRBJ2-7	TRBV6-2/TRBV6-3	CASSYGGTGIREQYF	TGTGCCAGCAGTTACGGCGGGACAGGGATACGCGAGCAGTACTTC
NA	NA	TRBJ1-6	TRBV6-1	CASSEGRGAAAGSPLHF	TGTGCCAGCAGTGAAGGGAGGGGAGCAGCTGCAGGTTCACCCCTCCACTTT
NA	TRBD1	TRBJ2-2	TRBV20-1	CSARDLAGQGFSGELFF	TGCAGTGCTAGAGATCTGGCGGGACAGGGTTTTTCCGGGGAGCTGTTTTTT
NA	NA	TRBJ2-4	TRBV7-8	CASSPTPGAGNTQYF	TGTGCCAGCAGCCCTACACCGGGGGCTGGGAACACTCAGTACTTC